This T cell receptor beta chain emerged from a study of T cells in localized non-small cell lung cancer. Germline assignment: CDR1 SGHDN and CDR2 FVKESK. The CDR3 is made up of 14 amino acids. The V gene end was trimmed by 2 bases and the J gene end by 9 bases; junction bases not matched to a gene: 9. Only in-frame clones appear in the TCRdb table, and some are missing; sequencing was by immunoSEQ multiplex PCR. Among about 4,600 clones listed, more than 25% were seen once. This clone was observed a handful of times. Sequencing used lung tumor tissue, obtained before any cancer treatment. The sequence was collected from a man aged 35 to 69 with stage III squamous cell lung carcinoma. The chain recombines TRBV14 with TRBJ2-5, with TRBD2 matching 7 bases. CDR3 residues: CASSQTGTTGSQYF. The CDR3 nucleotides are TGTGCCAGCAGCCAAACCGGGACTACGGGATCCCAGTACTTC.